What follows is one T cell receptor beta chain and its context. Its antigen is still unknown. These data belong to a study of beta chain features in type 1 diabetes. Study-wide results and limits: Here, the possible influence of HLA type (on TCRB rearrangement) remained unresolved. In all four CD4+ subsets, TCRB CDR3 length was significantly, moderately reduced in type 1 diabetes.

V dropped 0 bases and J dropped 8 bases, with 15 bases sitting between them. CDR3 length: 15 residues. Germline CDR1 SGHVS, CDR2 FNYEAQ. Expressed TCRB transcripts were sequenced, since all the RNA that had been isolated was reverse transcribed. Clones were read by immunoSEQ multiplex PCR, and TCRdb kept only the in-frame ones, dropping some. The data show 300,000 to 450,000 clones, with about 10% seen just once and about 0.6% held by the top ten. Sequenced sample: central memory CD4+ T cells from blood. The origin of this receptor is a man aged 25-45 years with type 1 diabetes. The gene calls are TRBV7-6 and TRBJ2-3, with D perhaps matching TRBD1 or TRBD2 (5 bases each). The CDR3 nucleotides read TGTGCCAGCAGCTTAGCGGCCGGGGCAAAGGGTACGCAGTATTTT. It codes for CASSLAAGAKGTQYF. Full variable domain (missing parts from reference TRBV7-6 and TRBJ2-3): GAGVSQSPRYKVTKRGQDVALRCDPISGHVSLYWYRQALGQGPEFLTYFNYEAQQDKSGLPNDRFSAERPEGSISTLTIQRTEQRDSAMYRCASSLAAGAKGTQYFGPGTRLTVL.